This is a list of T cell receptor beta chains from one sample in a study of T-cell memory formation after mild COVID-19. In TCRdb, the 5' RACE reads were re-called with MiXCR into one record per CDR3 protein. The sample includes just over 400,000 distinct CDR3 sequences, more than 20% of them seen just once. Sequencing was performed on PBMCs or a T cell subset sorted from them (not recorded which). The source is an adult woman who had mild COVID-19 (a few samples of this study predate the infection). Cell type and time point are not known. The conserved cysteine and the conserved F or W are not part of the CDR3 here. Each record gives: V gene, D gene, J gene, CDR3 protein. D genes are given only for firm matches.

>TRBV7-7|TRBD2|TRBJ2-1
ASSLAAGRVDEQF
>TRBV18|TRBD1|TRBJ1-1
ASAVTGGSTEAF
>TRBV4-1|NA|TRBJ2-7
ASSQEGTPYEQY
>TRBV5-1|TRBD1|TRBJ2-3
ASSNRDRVDTQY
>TRBV20-1|TRBD2|TRBJ2-1
SAPTSGRLNEQF
>TRBV13|NA|TRBJ1-1
ASSLVLNTEAF
>TRBV5-1|TRBD1|TRBJ1-2
ASSLNRGSDGYT
>TRBV7-6|TRBD2|TRBJ2-7
ASSPTSGGGEQY
>TRBV2|TRBD2|TRBJ2-7
ASTSGGSYEQY
>TRBV12-3/TRBV12-4|TRBD1|TRBJ1-6
ASSLRTGTNSPLH
>TRBV29-1|NA|TRBJ2-5
SVTGQIQETQY
>TRBV20-1|NA|TRBJ2-3
SARDSNGTDTQY
>TRBV4-1|NA|TRBJ2-2
ASRRGHNTGELF
>TRBV7-9|TRBD1|TRBJ2-1
ASSSGTGYNEQF
>TRBV29-1|NA|TRBJ2-5
SGGQETQY
>TRBV19|NA|TRBJ2-1
ASNAPGYSYNEQF
>TRBV12-3/TRBV12-4|NA|TRBJ2-1
ASTAREEQF
>TRBV20-1|TRBD1|TRBJ2-2
SARPGQVNTGELF